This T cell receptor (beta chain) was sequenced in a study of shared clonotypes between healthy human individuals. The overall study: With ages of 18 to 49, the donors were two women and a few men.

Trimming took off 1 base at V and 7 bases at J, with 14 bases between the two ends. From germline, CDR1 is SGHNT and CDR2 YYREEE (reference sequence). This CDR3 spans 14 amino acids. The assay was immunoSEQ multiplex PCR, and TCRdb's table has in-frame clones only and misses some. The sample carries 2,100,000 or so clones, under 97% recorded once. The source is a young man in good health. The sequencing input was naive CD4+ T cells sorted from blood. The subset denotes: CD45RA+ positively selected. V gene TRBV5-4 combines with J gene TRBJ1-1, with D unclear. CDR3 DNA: TGTGCCAGCAGCTTGTGGTCGGGAGGGCGTGAAGCTTTCTTT. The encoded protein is CASSLWSGGREAFF.